This note documents a single TCR beta chain sequence. The target antigen is unknown. The data stem from a study of post-analysis software for immune sequencing data. Study-wide findings and caveats: Roughly 5 TRBV segments (TRBV5-6, TRBV5-1 and TRBV20-1 among them) occurred more frequently in patients than in controls. When the samples were clustered directly with F measure, those that had been prepared in the same batch showed strong co-clustering.

Unique molecular identifiers were carried by the TCR beta cDNA libraries. Once about 0.9 to 11 million T cells were used, hundreds of thousands of cDNA molecules resulted. TCRdb ran MiXCR on the PCR reads and lists one entry per CDR3 protein. The repertoire consists of approximately 250,000 distinct CDR3 sequences, with approximately 34% occurring once and the leading ten covering 4% to 5.5%. The germline CDR1 and CDR2 sequences are SGHAT and FQNNGV. The CDR3 runs 14 residues. V was cut by 1 base and J by 3 bases, with 6 bases left in between. This receptor was identified in a girl aged 10-17 years with multiple sclerosis. The sample comprised blood. The chain uses TRBV11-2 and TRBJ2-2, with a tentative D call TRBD1 (5 bases). CDR3 protein: CASSLVQDTGELFF. CDR3 sequence (DNA): TGTGCCAGCAGCTTAGTACAGGACACCGGGGAGCTGTTTTTT.